These T cell receptor beta chains were read from a single sample in a study of T cells after yellow fever vaccination. One entry per CDR3 protein, called by TCRdb with MiXCR from the 5' RACE reads. The sample yields about 320,000 distinct CDR3 sequences, around 10% seen once. Specimen: CD4+ T cells sorted from PBMCs, collected 45 days after the yellow fever booster vaccination. These receptors all come from a man aged 18 to 29 who received the YFV17D yellow fever vaccine. Both conserved end residues are part of each CDR3. A D gene is named only where the DNA matches it firmly. Where a row states a size, it is once, few, many or the class of an expanded clone; other rows omit it.

clone_size: .
j_call: TRBJ2-1
d_call: TRBD2
v_call: TRBV11-2
cdr3_aa: CASSPIRGVAYNEQFF
cdr3_nt: TGTGCCAGCAGCCCCATTCGGGGGGTTGCGTACAATGAGCAGTTCTTC

clone_size: .
j_call: TRBJ2-1
d_call: .
v_call: TRBV20-1
cdr3_aa: CSANVPGYPYNEQFF
cdr3_nt: TGCAGTGCTAATGTTCCGGGGTATCCCTACAATGAGCAGTTCTTC

clone_size: few
j_call: TRBJ1-2
d_call: TRBD1
v_call: TRBV7-2
cdr3_aa: CASSSSQGAYYGYTF
cdr3_nt: TGTGCCAGCAGCTCATCACAGGGGGCGTACTATGGCTACACCTTC

clone_size: few
j_call: TRBJ2-7
d_call: TRBD1
v_call: TRBV24-1
cdr3_aa: CATSDDQGVLTYEQYF
cdr3_nt: TGTGCCACCAGTGATGATCAGGGGGTTCTAACCTACGAGCAGTACTTC

clone_size: few
j_call: TRBJ1-2
d_call: .
v_call: TRBV2
cdr3_aa: CASSPSGAGYTF
cdr3_nt: TGTGCCAGCAGTCCCTCCGGGGCCGGCTACACCTTC

clone_size: many
j_call: TRBJ1-1
d_call: .
v_call: TRBV12-3/TRBV12-4
cdr3_aa: CASSQQGTGNTEAFF
cdr3_nt: TGTGCCAGCAGTCAGCAAGGGACGGGGAACACTGAAGCTTTCTTT

clone_size: .
j_call: TRBJ1-2
d_call: TRBD1
v_call: TRBV6-2/TRBV6-3
cdr3_aa: CASSPRRQGTGYTF
cdr3_nt: TGTGCCAGCAGTCCCAGAAGACAGGGGACTGGCTACACCTTC

clone_size: few
j_call: TRBJ2-1
d_call: .
v_call: TRBV4-3
cdr3_aa: CASSQDWRAWVNEQFF
cdr3_nt: TGCGCCAGCAGCCAAGATTGGAGGGCTTGGGTGAATGAGCAGTTCTTC

clone_size: .
j_call: TRBJ2-7
d_call: TRBD2
v_call: TRBV20-1
cdr3_aa: CSARTSGPAYEQYF
cdr3_nt: TGCAGTGCTAGGACTAGCGGGCCCGCCTACGAGCAGTACTTC

clone_size: .
j_call: TRBJ1-6
d_call: .
v_call: TRBV28
cdr3_aa: CASSFGIGNSPLHF
cdr3_nt: TGTGCCAGCAGTTTCGGCATTGGTAATTCACCCCTCCACTTT

clone_size: .
j_call: TRBJ2-4
d_call: .
v_call: TRBV5-1
cdr3_aa: CASSLATGTGNIQYF
cdr3_nt: TGCGCCAGCAGCTTGGCAACAGGGACTGGAAACATTCAGTACTTC

clone_size: .
j_call: TRBJ2-7
d_call: TRBD2
v_call: TRBV11-2
cdr3_aa: CASSRPGLAGGQSYEQYF
cdr3_nt: TGTGCCAGCAGCCGGCCGGGACTAGCGGGGGGGCAAAGTTACGAGCAGTACTTC

clone_size: few
j_call: TRBJ1-5
d_call: .
v_call: TRBV6-1
cdr3_aa: CASSETPPGRVTQHF
cdr3_nt: TGTGCCAGCAGTGAAACCCCCCCCGGGCGCGTGACCCAGCATTTT

clone_size: .
j_call: TRBJ1-2
d_call: TRBD1
v_call: TRBV5-1
cdr3_aa: CASSGETGGNYGYTF
cdr3_nt: TGCGCCAGCAGCGGAGAGACAGGGGGCAACTATGGCTACACCTTC

clone_size: few
j_call: TRBJ1-1
d_call: TRBD1
v_call: TRBV6-5
cdr3_aa: CASSSVGQGVAEAFF
cdr3_nt: TGTGCCAGCAGTTCTGTCGGACAGGGAGTAGCTGAAGCTTTCTTT

clone_size: few
j_call: TRBJ1-2
d_call: .
v_call: TRBV6-2/TRBV6-3
cdr3_aa: CASSYAGFDYGYTF
cdr3_nt: TGTGCCAGCAGTTACGCGGGCTTTGACTATGGCTACACCTTC

clone_size: many
j_call: TRBJ1-5
d_call: .
v_call: TRBV12-3/TRBV12-4
cdr3_aa: CASSLEGGGPQHF
cdr3_nt: TGTGCCAGCAGTTTAGAAGGGGGGGGGCCCCAGCATTTT

clone_size: .
j_call: TRBJ2-2
d_call: .
v_call: TRBV14
cdr3_aa: CASSQGRVANTGELFF
cdr3_nt: TGTGCCAGCAGCCAAGGGAGAGTAGCGAACACCGGGGAGCTGTTTTTT

clone_size: few
j_call: TRBJ2-1
d_call: .
v_call: TRBV29-1
cdr3_aa: CSVDGYYNEQFF
cdr3_nt: TGCAGCGTTGATGGCTACTACAATGAGCAGTTCTTC

clone_size: .
j_call: TRBJ2-5
d_call: TRBD1
v_call: TRBV5-1
cdr3_aa: CARQGGQTQYF
cdr3_nt: TGCGCCAGACAGGGGGGACAGACCCAGTACTTC

clone_size: .
j_call: TRBJ1-2
d_call: .
v_call: TRBV15
cdr3_aa: CATSRNRFQSYGYTF
cdr3_nt: TGTGCCACCAGCAGAAACAGGTTCCAGAGCTATGGCTACACCTTC

clone_size: .
j_call: TRBJ2-3
d_call: TRBD2
v_call: TRBV10-3
cdr3_aa: CATNLGGFTDTQYF
cdr3_nt: TGTGCCACCAACCTCGGGGGGTTCACAGATACGCAGTATTTT

clone_size: few
j_call: TRBJ2-2
d_call: TRBD2
v_call: TRBV5-4
cdr3_aa: CALDRTGGTGELFF
cdr3_nt: TGTGCCCTTGATCGTACGGGGGGCACCGGGGAGCTGTTTTTT

clone_size: .
j_call: TRBJ2-3
d_call: TRBD2
v_call: TRBV9
cdr3_aa: CASSVAGSAGGSTDTQYF
cdr3_nt: TGTGCCAGCAGCGTAGCGGGGTCAGCGGGGGGGAGCACAGATACGCAGTATTTT

clone_size: .
j_call: TRBJ1-1
d_call: TRBD1
v_call: TRBV30
cdr3_aa: CAWAGQTNGVAFF
cdr3_nt: TGTGCCTGGGCGGGACAGACGAACGGTGTGGCTTTCTTT

clone_size: few
j_call: TRBJ2-5
d_call: .
v_call: TRBV24-1
cdr3_aa: CATSDSRGDLETQYF
cdr3_nt: TGTGCCACCAGTGATTCCCGTGGGGATTTGGAGACCCAGTACTTC

clone_size: few
j_call: TRBJ2-5
d_call: .
v_call: TRBV3-1
cdr3_aa: CASSQNQGGETQYF
cdr3_nt: TGTGCCAGCAGCCAGAACCAAGGGGGAGAGACCCAGTACTTC

clone_size: few
j_call: TRBJ2-1
d_call: .
v_call: TRBV6-1
cdr3_aa: CASSGSRSYNEQFF
cdr3_nt: TGTGCCAGCAGTGGTAGTAGGAGCTACAATGAGCAGTTCTTC

clone_size: many
j_call: TRBJ2-3
d_call: .
v_call: TRBV5-1
cdr3_aa: CASSFGRLSDTQYF
cdr3_nt: TGCGCCAGCAGCTTTGGGCGGCTCTCAGATACGCAGTATTTT

clone_size: .
j_call: TRBJ2-4
d_call: .
v_call: TRBV5-6
cdr3_aa: CASSFGRPKNIQYF
cdr3_nt: TGTGCCAGCAGCTTCGGCAGGCCGAAAAACATTCAGTACTTC

clone_size: many
j_call: TRBJ2-5
d_call: .
v_call: TRBV3-1
cdr3_aa: CASSQASGREASETQYF
cdr3_nt: TGTGCCAGCAGCCAAGCTTCGGGCAGGGAGGCTTCAGAGACCCAGTACTTC

clone_size: .
j_call: TRBJ2-3
d_call: .
v_call: TRBV2
cdr3_aa: CASSERREIDTQYF
cdr3_nt: TGTGCCAGCAGTGAACGAAGGGAGATAGATACGCAGTATTTT

clone_size: .
j_call: TRBJ1-2
d_call: TRBD1
v_call: TRBV7-9
cdr3_aa: CASSLALFGQGAGLHYGYTF
cdr3_nt: TGTGCCAGCAGCTTAGCGCTCTTCGGACAGGGGGCAGGATTGCACTATGGCTACACCTTC

clone_size: .
j_call: TRBJ2-5
d_call: TRBD1
v_call: TRBV6-2/TRBV6-3
cdr3_aa: CASSPGTGNRETQYF
cdr3_nt: TGTGCCAGCAGTCCTGGGACAGGGAACCGGGAGACCCAGTACTTC

clone_size: .
j_call: TRBJ2-7
d_call: .
v_call: TRBV20-1
cdr3_aa: CSARDATGAYEQYF
cdr3_nt: TGCAGTGCTAGAGATGCGACAGGAGCCTACGAGCAGTACTTC

clone_size: many
j_call: TRBJ2-7
d_call: .
v_call: TRBV5-1
cdr3_aa: CASSLAAGTYEQYF
cdr3_nt: TGCGCCAGCAGCTTGGCCGCCGGGACCTACGAGCAGTACTTC

clone_size: .
j_call: TRBJ2-3
d_call: TRBD1
v_call: TRBV5-1
cdr3_aa: CASSIGQGSDTQYF
cdr3_nt: TGCGCCAGCAGCATCGGACAGGGGTCAGATACGCAGTATTTT

clone_size: .
j_call: TRBJ2-2
d_call: TRBD2
v_call: TRBV4-3
cdr3_aa: CASSRSGGAGRTGELFF
cdr3_nt: TGCGCCAGCAGCCGAAGCGGGGGCGCGGGACGGACCGGGGAGCTGTTTTTT

clone_size: few
j_call: TRBJ2-5
d_call: TRBD2
v_call: TRBV7-9
cdr3_aa: CASSPGGLAGRETQYF
cdr3_nt: TGTGCCAGCAGCCCGGGGGGACTAGCGGGGAGAGAGACCCAGTACTTC

clone_size: many
j_call: TRBJ2-3
d_call: .
v_call: TRBV7-9
cdr3_aa: CASNRTAGALDTQYF
cdr3_nt: TGTGCCAGCAATCGGACGGCGGGGGCTCTGGATACGCAGTATTTT

clone_size: .
j_call: TRBJ2-7
d_call: .
v_call: TRBV12-3/TRBV12-4
cdr3_aa: CASSSGQQRTSYF
cdr3_nt: TGTGCCAGCAGTTCCGGACAGCAAAGGACTTCGTACTTC

clone_size: many
j_call: TRBJ2-3
d_call: TRBD1
v_call: TRBV27
cdr3_aa: CASSLKGALTDTQYF
cdr3_nt: TGTGCCAGCAGTTTAAAGGGGGCCCTCACAGATACGCAGTATTTT

clone_size: few
j_call: TRBJ1-2
d_call: TRBD1
v_call: TRBV20-1
cdr3_aa: CSANGQDRGYTF
cdr3_nt: TGCAGTGCCAATGGACAGGATCGTGGCTACACCTTC

clone_size: .
j_call: TRBJ2-1
d_call: .
v_call: TRBV4-2
cdr3_aa: CASSGSTGTSYNEQFF
cdr3_nt: TGTGCCAGCAGCGGGTCAACTGGTACCTCCTACAATGAGCAGTTCTTC

clone_size: .
j_call: TRBJ1-5
d_call: .
v_call: TRBV25-1
cdr3_aa: CASSPGTFSNQPQHF
cdr3_nt: TGTGCCAGCAGTCCGGGGACATTTAGCAATCAGCCCCAGCATTTT

clone_size: .
j_call: TRBJ2-5
d_call: .
v_call: TRBV2
cdr3_aa: CASSLQGRGKTQYF
cdr3_nt: TGTGCCAGCAGCTTACAGGGGAGGGGTAAGACCCAGTACTTC